These 19 T cell receptor beta chains came from one sample sequenced in a study of identical twins. TCRdb re-analysed the 5' RACE reads in MiXCR, keeping a single row per CDR3 protein. The data show 400,000 to 500,000 distinct CDR3 sequences, approximately 14% seen once. This sample also appeared in a second study, on yellow fever vaccine responses in identical twins.

The sequencing input was CD4+ T cells sorted from blood. All receptors come from a woman younger than 35 in good health.

In its sample, this clonotype was seen a few times. V gene TRBV3-1 combines with J gene TRBJ2-1; 8 bases fit TRBD2. This CDR3 has 18 amino acids. Trimming removed 1 base from V and 8 bases from J; junction bases left unmatched: 16. Germline CDR1 LGHDT, CDR2 YNNKEL (reference sequence). The DNA for the CDR3 is TGTGCCAGCAGCCAAGGAAAAACAGCGGGGGAGTCACTCGATGAGCAGTTCTTC. Translation gives CASSQGKTAGESLDEQFF.

Many counts were recorded for this clonotype. V and J are TRBV6-6 and TRBJ2-7; D possibly uses TRBD1 or TRBD2 (5 bases each). V dropped 5 bases and J dropped 3 bases, with 8 bases sitting between them. CDR1 and CDR2 (germline): MNHNY, SVGAGI (reference sequence). The CDR3 spans 12 residues. Here the CDR3 reads CASSGDGYEQYF. In DNA, the CDR3 is TGTGCCAGCAGTGGGGACGGCTACGAGCAGTACTTC.

This clonotype has ten or more counts. This sequence joins TRBV20-1 and TRBJ2-3; 8 nucleotides align to TRBD2. CDR1 and CDR2 from the germline V gene are DFQATT and SNEGSKA (reference sequence). The V and J ends lost 1 base and 2 bases, in that order; junction bases with no gene match: 8. This CDR3 contains 16 residues. CDR3 loop: CSARALERGLTDTQYF. The CDR3 DNA sequence: TGCAGTGCTAGAGCCCTGGAGCGGGGGCTCACAGATACGCAGTATTTT.

The rearrangement links TRBV5-1 to TRBJ2-2; D gene uncertain. Germline values: CDR1 SGHRS, CDR2 YFSETQ. CDR3 length: 17 residues. The V end was cut by 0 bases, the J end by 0 bases, with 12 bases between. CDR3 nucleotide sequence: TGCGCCAGCAGCTTGGTGCTTCTTAGCCCGAACACCGGGGAGCTGTTTTTT. This translates into CASSLVLLSPNTGELFF.

The chain is built from TRBV10-3 and TRBJ2-2, with TRBD1 matching over 9 bases. Germline loops: CDR1 ENHRY, CDR2 SYGVKD. This CDR3 is 15 amino acids long. Trimming removed 4 bases from V and 6 bases from J; junction bases left unmatched: 6. The chain's CDR3 is CAISVRDRESGELFF. DNA for the CDR3: TGTGCCATCAGTGTACGGGACAGGGAATCCGGGGAGCTGTTTTTT.

This clonotype showed up many times. The V and J genes are TRBV9 and TRBJ2-6, with 11 bases fitting TRBD2. The CDR3 has 20 residues. V lost 3 bases to trimming and J lost 3 bases; unmatched junction nucleotides: 14. The germline gives CDR1 SGDLS, CDR2 YYNGEE. The CDR3 DNA reads as TGTGCCAGCAGCGCGATAGCGGGGGGGCTGAAAGGCTTTGGGGCCAACGTCCTGACTTTC. Translating it yields CASSAIAGGLKGFGANVLTF.

The rearrangement links TRBV6-6 to TRBJ2-5; no firm D call. Germline loops: CDR1 MNHNY, CDR2 SVGAGI (reference sequence). This CDR3 spans 12 amino acids. Trimming took 2 bases from V and 2 from J, leaving 3 bases between them. The CDR3 nucleotides read TGTGCCAGCAGTTACAGACAAGAGACCCAGTACTTC. Protein: CASSYRQETQYF.

This clonotype was detected only a few times. V gene TRBV20-1 combines with J gene TRBJ2-5, with 14 bases identical to TRBD2. Unmatched junction bases numbered 8, after V lost 3 bases and J lost 2 bases. The V gene's germline CDR1 is DFQATT and CDR2 SNEGSKA (reference sequence). This CDR3 is 17 amino acids long. DNA of the CDR3: TGCAGTGCTAGGGGGACTAGCGGGAGTACGTATCAAGAGACCCAGTACTTC. Protein: CSARGTSGSTYQETQYF.

This clonotype was detected ten times or more. CDR3 protein: CASSEFGGQGYNEQFF. CDR3 nucleotide sequence: TGTGCCAGCAGTGAATTTGGGGGGCAGGGGTACAATGAGCAGTTCTTC. This chain connects TRBV25-1 to TRBJ2-1, with D tentatively TRBD1 or TRBD2 (6 bases each). V gave up 1 base and J gave up 4 bases, with 14 bases separating them. CDR1 and CDR2 from the germline V gene are MGHDK and SYGVNS. The CDR3 runs to 16 residues. The complete variable domain, with remaining parts taken from reference TRBV25-1 and TRBJ2-1, reads EADIYQTPRYLVIGTGKKITLECSQTMGHDKMYWYQQDPGMELHLIHYSYGVNSTEKGDLSSESTVSRIRTEHFPLTLESARPSHTSQYLCASSEFGGQGYNEQFFGPGTRLTVL.

This clonotype was counted ten times or more. The J gene is TRBJ1-1, the V gene TRBV5-1, with TRBD1 as a possible D gene (5 bases). The CDR3 runs 13 residues. CDR1 and CDR2 (germline): SGHRS, YFSETQ. Deletions cut 4 bases from V and 1 base from J, with 8 bases between. Here the CDR3 DNA reads TGCGCCAGCAGCGTCGACAGGAACACTGAAGCTTTCTTT. Translation: CASSVDRNTEAFF.

This chain joins TRBV27 and TRBJ2-5, with TRBD2 matching over 11 bases. The CDR3 is 17 residues long. V gave up 1 base and J gave up 1 base; unmatched junction bases: 5. The germline V gene encodes CDR1 MNHEY and CDR2 SMNVEV (reference sequence). The CDR3 region has the DNA TGTGCCAGCAGTTTATACCGACTAGCGGGGAGCCAAGAGACCCAGTACTTC. It codes for CASSLYRLAGSQETQYF.

In its sample, this clonotype was seen a few times. The chain carries TRBV4-2 and TRBJ2-3; TRBD2 aligns across 10 bases. Germline V gene sequence: CDR1 LGHNA, CDR2 YNFKEQ. J lost 1 base, V lost 1 base, and 5 bases had no gene match. There are 17 residues in the CDR3. CDR3 sequence: CASSQGAGTSGTDTQYF. CDR3 bases: TGTGCCAGCAGCCAAGGGGCCGGGACTAGCGGCACAGATACGCAGTATTTT.

DNA of the CDR3: TGCGCCAGCAGTGGGCCTCCAGGGTACGAGCAGTACTTC. This codes for CASSGPPGYEQYF. J is TRBJ2-7 and V is TRBV10-1; D is perhaps TRBD1 (5 bases). CDR3 length equals 13 residues. Germline V lookup: CDR1 WNHNN, CDR2 SYGVQD (reference sequence). With 4 bases removed from V and 4 bases from J, the gap between germline ends came to 11 bases.

The chain is built from TRBV6-1 and TRBJ2-3; 10 bases line up with TRBD1. V shed 6 bases, J shed 0 bases, and the junction held 6 bases outside the gene matches. CDR3 length: 16 amino acids. Germline CDR1 is MNHNS and CDR2 is SASEGT. CDR3: CASSRDRGLSTDTQYF. For the CDR3, the DNA is TGTGCCAGCAGCCGAGACAGGGGGCTTAGCACAGATACGCAGTATTTT.

About this clonotype itself: Relative to the germline gene, one junction end is altered; a read error may explain this. V and J are TRBV13 and TRBJ2-1, with 8 positions matching TRBD2. CDR1 and CDR2 from the germline V gene are PRHDT and FYEKMQ (reference sequence). This CDR3 is 16 amino acids long. The CDR3 loop is CANSLPTGGGNNEQFF. The CDR3 DNA reads as TGTGCCAACAGCTTACCCACTGGCGGGGGGAACAATGAGCAGTTCTTC.

The V gene is TRBV20-1, the J gene TRBJ1-1; D is ambiguous. Germline V gives CDR1 DFQATT, CDR2 SNEGSKA (reference sequence). The CDR3 is 14 amino acids. V was trimmed by 2 bases and J by 2 bases, leaving 12 bases between them. The CDR3 protein is CSARTTKNNTEAFF. The DNA for the CDR3 is TGCAGTGCTAGAACAACGAAGAATAACACTGAAGCTTTCTTT.

The sample holds a few counts of this clonotype. The V gene is TRBV6-5, the J gene TRBJ1-4; D remains ambiguous. The CDR3 spans 15 residues. V was trimmed by 2 bases and J by 5 bases, leaving 12 bases between them. Germline CDR1 reads MNHEY; CDR2 reads SVGAGI. DNA of the CDR3: TGTGCCAGCAGTTACCGGGGTCATGGGAATGAAAAACTGTTTTTT. Its protein product is CASSYRGHGNEKLFF.

This clonotype was seen at least ten times. V and J are TRBV20-1 and TRBJ2-2, with 9 bases matching TRBD1. In germline, CDR1 is DFQATT, CDR2 SNEGSKA (reference sequence). The CDR3 is 15 residues long. Losses at the gene ends were 1 base for V and 7 bases for J; bases not matched to a gene: 7. CDR3 amino acids: CSARGWTGAVGELFF. CDR3 DNA: TGCAGTGCTAGAGGCTGGACAGGGGCTGTCGGGGAGCTGTTTTTT.

Many counts were recorded for this clonotype. V usage is TRBV12-3 or TRBV12-4 and J usage is TRBJ2-1; D perhaps matches TRBD2 (6 bases). The CDR3 totals 15 residues. The germline V and J ends were trimmed by 1 base and 2 bases, with 9 bases remaining between them. The CDR3 loop reads CASSLGRGAYNEQFF. The CDR3 DNA reads TGTGCCAGCAGTTTAGGGCGGGGCGCCTACAATGAGCAGTTCTTC.